These 23 T cell receptor beta chains were all obtained from the same sample, sequenced in a study of cytomegalovirus exposure and HLA in healthy donors. PCR employed 60 Vbeta and 13 Jbeta primers. Clones were read by immunoSEQ multiplex PCR, and TCRdb kept only the in-frame ones, dropping some. The profile shows 95,000 to 130,000 clones, around 70% of them singletons. Sequencing used PBMCs. The receptors were gathered from a young woman in good health and CMV-seronegative.

The table lists this clone with a few counts. The rearrangement joins TRBV5-1 to TRBJ2-5; 9 bases map to TRBD2. Germline V gene lookup returns CDR1 SGHRS and CDR2 YFSETQ. V shed 9 bases, J shed 5 bases, and the junction held 11 bases outside the gene matches. CDR3 length equals 14 residues. The CDR3 DNA reads as TGCGCCACCAGATTCTCTAGCGGGGTCGAGACCCAGTACTTC. The encoded protein is CATRFSSGVETQYF.

The gene calls are TRBV2 and TRBJ1-2; no firm D call. Germline V gene sequence: CDR1 SNHLY, CDR2 FYNNEI. The V gene lost 6 bases and the J gene lost 5 bases, with 10 bases spanning the gap. This CDR3 spans 12 amino acids. CDR3 region: CASSPDLYGYTF. CDR3 coding DNA: TGTGCCAGCAGCCCAGACTTGTATGGCTACACCTTC.

This clone appeared a few times. The gene calls are TRBV7-9 and TRBJ2-7; 7 bases are shared with TRBD1. Trimming removed 5 bases from V and 5 bases from J; junction bases left unmatched: 9. Germline CDR1 SEHNR, CDR2 FQNEAQ (reference sequence). The CDR3 runs to 14 residues. For the CDR3, the DNA is TGTGCCAGCAGCCCGAGACAGGGTCTCCACGAGCAGTACTTC. This gives the protein CASSPRQGLHEQYF.

The chain recombines TRBV13 with TRBJ1-1, with D tentatively TRBD1 (5 bases). Germline loops: CDR1 PRHDT, CDR2 FYEKMQ (reference sequence). The CDR3 has 15 residues. V lost 3 bases and J lost 0, with 11 bases in between. The CDR3 DNA sequence: TGTGCCAGCAGCTTGGAAGGGGATATGAACACTGAAGCTTTCTTT. Translated, it gives CASSLEGDMNTEAFF.

V usage is TRBV28 and J usage is TRBJ2-7, with 10 positions matching TRBD1. Germline CDR1 and CDR2: MDHEN and SYDVKM. This CDR3 spans 13 amino acids. V lost 4 bases and J lost 7; bases outside the gene matches: 4. Here the CDR3 reads CASSWGQGREQYF. CDR3 nucleotides: TGTGCCAGCAGTTGGGGACAGGGGAGAGAGCAGTACTTC. Using reference TRBV28 and TRBJ2-7 for the parts outside the CDR3, the full variable domain is DVKVTQSSRYLVKRTGEKVFLECVQDMDHENMFWYRQDPGLGLRLIYFSYDVKMKEKGDIPEGYSVSREKKERFSLILESASTNQTSMYLCASSWGQGREQYFGPGTRLTVT.

The gene calls are TRBV27 and TRBJ2-7; possibly TRBD1 for D (7 bases). The V end lost 0 bases, the J end lost 4 bases, and 16 bases lay between the germline ends. Germline loops: CDR1 MNHEY, CDR2 SMNVEV (reference sequence). The CDR3 consists of 16 residues. This chain's CDR3 is CASSLSGGQILYEQYF. The CDR3 region has the DNA TGTGCCAGCAGTTTATCGGGGGGACAGATACTATACGAGCAGTACTTC.

This clone was seen a few times. J is TRBJ2-2 and V is TRBV5-1; D possibly corresponds to TRBD2 (6 bases). V lost 4 bases to trimming and J lost 2 bases, with 15 bases between them. The CDR3 sequence is 16 residues long. Per the germline V gene, CDR1 is SGHRS and CDR2 is YFSETQ. This CDR3 reads CASSLLAAANTGELFF. The CDR3 DNA is TGCGCCAGCAGCCTTTTAGCGGCGGCCAACACCGGGGAGCTGTTTTTT.

The rearrangement links TRBV5-6 to TRBJ1-2, with unresolved D. Looked up from germline, CDR1 is SGHDT and CDR2 is YYEEEE. The CDR3 consists of 16 residues. The ends were cut back, 4 bases at V and 5 bases at J, with 21 bases in the middle. CDR3 nucleotide sequence: TGTGCCAGCAGCGTACCTGCCCGTGAGGTTCTATATGGCTACACCTTC. It specifies CASSVPAREVLYGYTF.

This clone came up a few times. The rearrangement uses TRBV28 and TRBJ2-1; 10 bases align to TRBD2. V was clipped by 0 bases and J by 9 bases; unmatched bases: 8. This CDR3 spans 16 amino acids. Germline V lookup: CDR1 MDHEN, CDR2 SYDVKM. CDR3 DNA sequence: TGTGCCAGCAGTTTATGGACAAGCGGGGGGGCCGTTGAGCAGTTCTTC. Residues: CASSLWTSGGAVEQFF. Drawing the rest from reference TRBV28 and TRBJ2-1, the complete variable domain is DVKVTQSSRYLVKRTGEKVFLECVQDMDHENMFWYRQDPGLGLRLIYFSYDVKMKEKGDIPEGYSVSREKKERFSLILESASTNQTSMYLCASSLWTSGGAVEQFFGPGTRLTVL.

The CDR3 protein is CASSDSMDRGEKLFF. For the CDR3, the DNA is TGTGCCAGCAGTGACTCGATGGACAGGGGAGAAAAACTGTTTTTT. The gene calls are TRBV6-4 and TRBJ1-4; 9 bases are shared with TRBD1. Germline CDR1 and CDR2: MRHNA and SNTAGT. This CDR3 has 15 residues. The junction had 4 bases not matched to a gene; V was cut back by 0 bases and J by 8 bases.

The genes are TRBV30 and TRBJ2-5, with 7 bases fitting TRBD2. Trimming took 2 bases from V and 1 from J; bases not matched to a gene: 10. This CDR3 is built from 16 residues. Germline V gene data show CDR1 as GTSNPN and CDR2 as SVGIG (reference sequence). The CDR3 region is CAWSWANRGVQETQYF. The CDR3 DNA is TGTGCCTGGAGTTGGGCTAACCGGGGGGTCCAAGAGACCCAGTACTTC.

CDR3 DNA sequence: TGTGCCAGCAGTCTCGGACAGCATGGTTCACCCCTCCACTTT. Translation gives CASSLGQHGSPLHF. The chain recombines TRBV6-5 with TRBJ1-6; perhaps TRBD1 as D (6 bases). The germline V and J ends were trimmed by 5 bases and 9 bases, with 14 bases remaining between them. Germline assignment: CDR1 MNHEY and CDR2 SVGAGI. This CDR3 comprises 14 residues.

This sequence joins TRBV6-6 and TRBJ2-5; tentatively, D is TRBD1 (5 bases). V was clipped by 8 bases and J by 1 base, with 20 bases between them. Per the germline V gene, CDR1 is MNHNY and CDR2 is SVGAGI (reference sequence). There are 16 residues in the CDR3. The CDR3 loop reads CASLPSLRGGQETQYF. The CDR3 DNA reads TGTGCCAGCCTACCCTCGCTAAGGGGTGGCCAAGAGACCCAGTACTTC.

This clone showed up just a few times. V gene TRBV10-3 combines with J gene TRBJ1-5; no clear D gene. V lost 2 bases and J 2 bases, leaving 7 bases between the germline ends. This CDR3 comprises 14 residues. The germline CDR1 and CDR2 sequences are ENHRY and SYGVKD. CDR3 protein: CAISEELRNQPQHF. The CDR3 bases are TGTGCCATCAGTGAGGAACTTCGCAATCAGCCCCAGCATTTT.

This rearrangement joins TRBV27 to TRBJ2-7; D is undetermined. The CDR3 covers 13 residues. Germline CDR1 is MNHEY and CDR2 is SMNVEV (reference sequence). The V gene lost 9 bases and the J gene lost 4 bases, with 16 bases spanning the gap. This CDR3 is CASRLGNLYEQYF. CDR3 coding DNA: TGTGCCAGTCGACTGGGTAATTTGTACGAGCAGTACTTC.

V usage is TRBV5-4 and J usage is TRBJ2-5, with D maybe TRBD1 (6 bases). The CDR3 is made up of 14 amino acids. Germline CDR1 SGHNT, CDR2 YYREEE (reference sequence). The germline V and J ends were trimmed by 0 bases and 3 bases, with 9 bases remaining between them. CDR3 sequence reads: CASSLGSGEETQYF. The CDR3 DNA reads TGTGCCAGCAGCTTGGGTTCAGGGGAAGAGACCCAGTACTTC.

The chain is built from TRBV4-1 and TRBJ2-7; D is uncertain. Trimming removed 1 base at V and 2 bases at J, with 12 bases between. Germline CDR1 reads MGHRA; CDR2 reads YSYEKL. The CDR3 is 15 amino acids. The chain's CDR3 is CASSQGSSSAYEQYF. In DNA form, the CDR3 reads TGCGCCAGCAGCCAAGGTTCGAGTTCTGCCTACGAGCAGTACTTC.

A note on this clone: An end of the junction does not agree with germline; a read error may underlie this. The chain combines TRBV7-7 with TRBJ1-1; no clear D gene. Germline lookup yields CDR1 SSHAT and CDR2 FNYEAQ (reference sequence). The CDR3 consists of 13 residues. The CDR3: CASSLHSNSEAFF. The CDR3, as DNA: TGTGCTAGCAGCTTACACAGCAACAGTGAAGCTTTCTTT. The complete variable domain, with remaining parts taken from reference TRBV7-7 and TRBJ1-1, reads GAGVSQSPRYKVTKRGQDVTLRCDPISSHATLYWYQQALGQGPEFLTYFNYEAQPDKSGLPSDRFSAERPEGSISTLTIQRTEQRDSAMYRCASSLHSNSEAFFGQGTRLTVV.

The chain joins TRBV5-4 to TRBJ2-7, with D maybe TRBD1 (6 bases). Germline CDR1 is SGHNT and CDR2 is YYREEE (reference sequence). The CDR3 totals 13 residues. CDR3 in DNA: TGTGCGAGCGGAAGGCAGGGGATGGACGAGCAGTACTTC. It is translated as CASGRQGMDEQYF.

The chain employs TRBV28 and TRBJ1-2, with TRBD1 matching over 7 bases. Germline V gene data show CDR1 as MDHEN and CDR2 as SYDVKM. The V and J ends lost 3 bases and 3 bases, in that order; junction bases with no gene match: 7. The CDR3 contains 15 residues. CDR3 sequence: CASSLAGTDYYGYTF. CDR3 nucleotide sequence: TGTGCCAGCAGTTTGGCGGGGACAGATTACTATGGCTACACCTTC.

The chain carries TRBV9 and TRBJ2-2, with 7 bases matching TRBD1. Per the germline V gene, CDR1 is SGDLS and CDR2 is YYNGEE. J was trimmed by 5 bases and V by 3 bases; bases with no gene match: 4. This CDR3 contains 14 residues. The CDR3 sequence is CASSGGGWTGELFF. The CDR3 nucleotides read TGTGCCAGCAGCGGAGGGGGCTGGACCGGGGAGCTGTTTTTT.

The count of this clone is one. The chain carries TRBV6-1 and TRBJ1-5; 11 positions match TRBD1. The germline gives CDR1 MNHNS, CDR2 SASEGT. The CDR3 totals 15 residues. Unmatched junction bases numbered 7, after V lost 10 bases and J lost 2 bases. CDR3: CATGQGVEGNQPQHF. The CDR3 DNA sequence: TGTGCCACGGGACAGGGGGTCGAAGGCAATCAGCCCCAGCATTTT.

J is TRBJ1-4 and V is TRBV28; perhaps TRBD1 as D (5 bases). The CDR3 is made up of 15 amino acids. Trimming left V 6 bases short and J 8 bases short, with 19 bases between. From germline, CDR1 is MDHEN and CDR2 SYDVKM. Here the CDR3 reads CASRFPGGGDEKLFF. The CDR3 bases are TGTGCCAGCAGATTCCCCGGGGGGGGTGACGAAAAACTGTTTTTT.